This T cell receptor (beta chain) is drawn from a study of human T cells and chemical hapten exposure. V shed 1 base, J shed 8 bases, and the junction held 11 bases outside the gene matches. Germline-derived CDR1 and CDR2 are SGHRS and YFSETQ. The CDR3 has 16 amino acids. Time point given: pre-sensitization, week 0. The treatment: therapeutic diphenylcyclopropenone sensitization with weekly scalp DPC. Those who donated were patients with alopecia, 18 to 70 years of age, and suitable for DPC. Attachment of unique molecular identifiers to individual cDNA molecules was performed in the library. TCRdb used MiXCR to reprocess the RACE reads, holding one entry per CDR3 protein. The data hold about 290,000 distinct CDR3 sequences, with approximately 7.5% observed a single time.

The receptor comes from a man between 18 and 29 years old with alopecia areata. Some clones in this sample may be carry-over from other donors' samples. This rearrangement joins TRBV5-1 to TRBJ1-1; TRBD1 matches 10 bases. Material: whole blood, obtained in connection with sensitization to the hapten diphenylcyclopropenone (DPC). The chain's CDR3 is CASSLTPGQGIGEAFF. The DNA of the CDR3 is TGCGCCAGCAGCTTGACTCCGGGACAGGGGATAGGGGAAGCTTTCTTT.